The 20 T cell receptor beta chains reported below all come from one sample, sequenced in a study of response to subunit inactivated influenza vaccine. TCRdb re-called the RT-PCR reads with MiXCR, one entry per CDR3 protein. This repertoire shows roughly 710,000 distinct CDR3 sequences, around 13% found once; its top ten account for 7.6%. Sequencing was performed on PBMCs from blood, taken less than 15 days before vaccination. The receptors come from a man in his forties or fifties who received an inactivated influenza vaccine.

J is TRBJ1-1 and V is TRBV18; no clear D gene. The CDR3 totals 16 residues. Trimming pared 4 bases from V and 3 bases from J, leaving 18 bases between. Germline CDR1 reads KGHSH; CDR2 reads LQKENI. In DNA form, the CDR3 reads TGTGCCAGCTCACGAACTACGGGTTTTAGGGACACTGAAGCTTTCTTT. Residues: CASSRTTGFRDTEAFF.

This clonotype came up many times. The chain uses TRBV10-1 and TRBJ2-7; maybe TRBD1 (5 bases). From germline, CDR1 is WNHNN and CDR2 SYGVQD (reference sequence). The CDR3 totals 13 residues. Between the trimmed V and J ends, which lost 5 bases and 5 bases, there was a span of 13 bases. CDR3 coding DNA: TGCGCCAGCAGTACCCGTCAGGGCAACGAGCAGTACTTC. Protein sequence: CASSTRQGNEQYF.

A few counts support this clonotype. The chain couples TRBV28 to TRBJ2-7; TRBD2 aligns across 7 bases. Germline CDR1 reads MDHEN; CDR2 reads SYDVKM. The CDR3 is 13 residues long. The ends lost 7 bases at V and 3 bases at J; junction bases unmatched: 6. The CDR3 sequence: CASILLAIYEQYF. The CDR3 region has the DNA TGTGCCAGCATCCTACTAGCGATCTACGAGCAGTACTTC.

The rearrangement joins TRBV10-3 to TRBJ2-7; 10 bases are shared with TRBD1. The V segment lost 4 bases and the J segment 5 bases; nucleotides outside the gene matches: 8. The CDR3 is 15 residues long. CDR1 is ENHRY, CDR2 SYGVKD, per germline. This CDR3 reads CAISAMGQGKNEQYF. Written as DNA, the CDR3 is TGTGCCATCAGTGCGATGGGACAGGGGAAGAACGAGCAGTACTTC.

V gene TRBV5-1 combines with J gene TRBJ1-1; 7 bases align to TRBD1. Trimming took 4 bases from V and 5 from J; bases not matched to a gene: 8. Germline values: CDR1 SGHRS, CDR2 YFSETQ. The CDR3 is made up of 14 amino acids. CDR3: CASSQGGGRTEAFF. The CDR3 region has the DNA TGCGCCAGCAGCCAGGGGGGGGGACGGACTGAAGCTTTCTTT.

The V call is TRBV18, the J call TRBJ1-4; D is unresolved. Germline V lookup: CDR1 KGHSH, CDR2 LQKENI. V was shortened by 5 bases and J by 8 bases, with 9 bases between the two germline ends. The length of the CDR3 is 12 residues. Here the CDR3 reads CASSSRREKLFF. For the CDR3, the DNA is TGTGCCAGCTCATCTCGGCGCGAAAAACTGTTTTTT.

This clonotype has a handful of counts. Here the CDR3 DNA reads TGTGCCAGCAGCCAAGACCTAGCGGGGGTCGCAGATACGCAGTATTTT. Encoded protein: CASSQDLAGVADTQYF. The chain is built from TRBV4-2 and TRBJ2-3, with 10 nucleotides matching TRBD2. CDR1 and CDR2 from the germline V gene are LGHNA and YNFKEQ. This CDR3 has 16 amino acids. Germline trimming cut 0 bases from V and 4 bases from J; bases unmatched to any gene: 4.

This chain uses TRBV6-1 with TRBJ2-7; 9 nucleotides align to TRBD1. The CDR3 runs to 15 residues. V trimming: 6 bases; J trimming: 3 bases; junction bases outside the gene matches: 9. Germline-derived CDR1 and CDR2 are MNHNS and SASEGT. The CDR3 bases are TGTGCCAGCAGCGACCGGGACAGGGACCTCTACGAGCAGTACTTC. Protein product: CASSDRDRDLYEQYF.

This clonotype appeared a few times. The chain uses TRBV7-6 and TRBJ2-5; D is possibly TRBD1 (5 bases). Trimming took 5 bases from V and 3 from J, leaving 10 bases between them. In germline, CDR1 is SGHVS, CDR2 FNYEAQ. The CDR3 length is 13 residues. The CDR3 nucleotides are TGTGCCAGCAGCCCAGGGATGGAAGAGACCCAGTACTTC. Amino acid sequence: CASSPGMEETQYF.

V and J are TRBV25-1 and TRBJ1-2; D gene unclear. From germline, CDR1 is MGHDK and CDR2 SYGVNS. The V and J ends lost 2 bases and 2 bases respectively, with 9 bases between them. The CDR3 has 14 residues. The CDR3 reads CASSETGRNYGYTF. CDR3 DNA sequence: TGTGCCAGCAGTGAAACCGGACGGAACTATGGCTACACCTTC.

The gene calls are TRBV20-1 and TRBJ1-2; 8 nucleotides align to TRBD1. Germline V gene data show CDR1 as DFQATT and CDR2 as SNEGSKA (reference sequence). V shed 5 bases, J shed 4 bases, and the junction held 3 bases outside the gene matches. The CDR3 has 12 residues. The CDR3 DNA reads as TGCAGTGCTTGGACAGGGCCCTATGGCTACACCTTC. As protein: CSAWTGPYGYTF.

CDR3 region: CASSPPGTGIPIGTGYTF. The CDR3 region has the DNA TGTGCCAGCAGCCCACCCGGGACAGGTATTCCCATCGGTACTGGCTACACCTTC. The chain links TRBV7-2 to TRBJ1-2; 8 nucleotides agree with TRBD1. The V gene's germline CDR1 is SGHTA and CDR2 FQGNSA. The J segment lost 7 bases and the V segment lost 5 bases, leaving 21 bases of the junction unmatched. The CDR3 is 18 amino acids.

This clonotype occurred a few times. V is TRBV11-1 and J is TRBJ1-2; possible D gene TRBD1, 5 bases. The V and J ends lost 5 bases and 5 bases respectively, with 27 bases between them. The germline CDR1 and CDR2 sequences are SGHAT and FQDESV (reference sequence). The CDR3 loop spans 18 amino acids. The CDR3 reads CASSTEINFAGRRYGYTF. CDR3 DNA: TGTGCCAGCAGCACGGAGATCAACTTTGCGGGGCGGAGGTATGGCTACACCTTC. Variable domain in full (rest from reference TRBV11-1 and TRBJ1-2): EAEVAQSPRYKITEKSQAVAFWCDPISGHATLYWYRQILGQGPELLVQFQDESVVDDSQLPKDRFSAERLKGVDSTLKIQPAELGDSAMYLCASSTEINFAGRRYGYTFGSGTRLTVV.

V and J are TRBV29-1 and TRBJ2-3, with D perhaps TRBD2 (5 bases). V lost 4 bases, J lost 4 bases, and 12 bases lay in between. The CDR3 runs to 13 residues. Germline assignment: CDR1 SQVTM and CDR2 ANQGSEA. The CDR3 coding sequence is TGCAGCGTTGGTAGAGGGAGAGCAGATACGCAGTATTTT. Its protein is CSVGRGRADTQYF.

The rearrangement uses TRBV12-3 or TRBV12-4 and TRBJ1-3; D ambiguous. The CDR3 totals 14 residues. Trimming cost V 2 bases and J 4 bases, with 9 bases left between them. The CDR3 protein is CASSLKVDGNTIYF. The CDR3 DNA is TGTGCCAGCAGTTTAAAGGTCGACGGAAACACCATATATTTT.

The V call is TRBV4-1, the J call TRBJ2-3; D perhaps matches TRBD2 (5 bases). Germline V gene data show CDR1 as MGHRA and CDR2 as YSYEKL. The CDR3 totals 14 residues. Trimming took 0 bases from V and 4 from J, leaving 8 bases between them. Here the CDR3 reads CASSQEGEADTQYF. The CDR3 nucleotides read TGCGCCAGCAGCCAAGAGGGAGAGGCAGATACGCAGTATTTT.

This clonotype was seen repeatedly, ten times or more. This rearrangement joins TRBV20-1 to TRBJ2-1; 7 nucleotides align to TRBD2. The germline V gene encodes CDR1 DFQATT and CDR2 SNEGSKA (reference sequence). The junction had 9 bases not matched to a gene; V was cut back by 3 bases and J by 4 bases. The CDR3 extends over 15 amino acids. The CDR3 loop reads CSASRPGRRYNEQFF. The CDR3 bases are TGCAGTGCTAGTCGTCCCGGGAGGAGATACAATGAGCAGTTCTTC.

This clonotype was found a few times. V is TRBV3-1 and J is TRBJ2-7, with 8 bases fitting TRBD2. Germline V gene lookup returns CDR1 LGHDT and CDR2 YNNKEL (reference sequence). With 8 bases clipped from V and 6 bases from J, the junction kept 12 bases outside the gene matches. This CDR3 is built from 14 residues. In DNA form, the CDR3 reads TGTGCCAGCGGGCTCAGCGGGAGAGAATCCGAGCAGTACTTC. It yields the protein CASGLSGRESEQYF.

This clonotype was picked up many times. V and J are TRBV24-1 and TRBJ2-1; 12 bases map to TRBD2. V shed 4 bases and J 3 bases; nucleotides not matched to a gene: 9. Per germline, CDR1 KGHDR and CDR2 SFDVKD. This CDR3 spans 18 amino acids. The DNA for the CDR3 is TGTGCCACCAGTGAATCTAGCGGGAGGGCCGGGGACTACAATGAGCAGTTCTTC. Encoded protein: CATSESSGRAGDYNEQFF.

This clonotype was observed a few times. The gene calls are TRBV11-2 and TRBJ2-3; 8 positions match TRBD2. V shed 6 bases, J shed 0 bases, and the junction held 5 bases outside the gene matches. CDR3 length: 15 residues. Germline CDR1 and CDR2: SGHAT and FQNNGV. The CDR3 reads CASRRGGGSTDTQYF. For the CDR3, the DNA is TGTGCCAGCAGAAGAGGCGGGGGGAGCACAGATACGCAGTATTTT.